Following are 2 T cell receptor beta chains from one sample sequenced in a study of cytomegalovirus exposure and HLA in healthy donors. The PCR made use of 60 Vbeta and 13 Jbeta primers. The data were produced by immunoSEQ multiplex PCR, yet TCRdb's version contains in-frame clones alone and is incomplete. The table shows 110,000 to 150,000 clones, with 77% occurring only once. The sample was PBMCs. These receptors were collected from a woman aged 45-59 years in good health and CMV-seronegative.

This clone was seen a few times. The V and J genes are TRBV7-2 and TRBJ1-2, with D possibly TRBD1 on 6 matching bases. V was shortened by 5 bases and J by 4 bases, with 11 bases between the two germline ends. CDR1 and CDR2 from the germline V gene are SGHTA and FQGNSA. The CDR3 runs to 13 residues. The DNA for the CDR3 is TGTGCCAGCAGCCCGGACAGTGTCTATGGCTACACCTTC. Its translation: CASSPDSVYGYTF.

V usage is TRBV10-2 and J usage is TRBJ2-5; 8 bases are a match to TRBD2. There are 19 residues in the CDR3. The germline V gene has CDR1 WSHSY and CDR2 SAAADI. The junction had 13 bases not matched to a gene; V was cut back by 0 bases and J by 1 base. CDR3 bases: TGCGCCAGCAGTGAGTCAAGAGGGAGGTTAGCGGGGTCCCAAGAGACCCAGTACTTC. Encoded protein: CASSESRGRLAGSQETQYF.